These 32 T cell receptor beta chains were all obtained from the same sample, sequenced in a study of blood T cell repertoires in COVID-19. Assay: immunoSEQ multiplex PCR; the TCRdb copy retains only in-frame clones and omits some. The sample consists of 120,000 to 150,000 clones, less than 90% of them appearing once. The sequenced sample consisted of PBMCs or T cells enriched from blood (not recorded which). The source of these receptors is a man in his forties with acute COVID-19.

The chain joins TRBV7-2 to TRBJ1-3; weak D call: TRBD1 (6 bases). V lost 6 bases and J lost 0, with 12 bases in between. This CDR3 spans 15 amino acids. Germline loops: CDR1 SGHTA, CDR2 FQGNSA. Here the CDR3 reads CASSPKQGSGNTIYF. The CDR3 coding sequence is TGTGCCAGCAGTCCCAAACAGGGCTCTGGAAACACCATATATTTT.

V gene TRBV5-1 combines with J gene TRBJ2-1; TRBD2 aligns across 14 bases. The CDR3 has 14 residues. CDR1 is SGHRS, CDR2 YFSETQ, per germline. Unmatched junction bases numbered 4, after V lost 4 bases and J lost 10 bases. The CDR3 nucleotides are TGCGCCAGCAGCGCCGGGACTAGCGGGGGAGAGCAGTTCTTC. Protein product: CASSAGTSGGEQFF.

The rearrangement joins TRBV5-1 to TRBJ2-1; tentative D call: TRBD2 (6 bases). Germline V CDR1 and CDR2: SGHRS, YFSETQ. This CDR3 region has 15 residues. Trimming left V 4 bases short and J 10 bases short, with 21 bases between. The chain's CDR3 is CASSLGQSGGREQFF. CDR3 nucleotides: TGCGCCAGCAGCCTGGGGCAGAGTGGGGGGAGAGAGCAGTTCTTC. The whole variable domain, remainder taken from reference TRBV5-1 and TRBJ2-1, is KAGVTQTPRYLIKTRGQQVTLSCSPISGHRSVSWYQQTPGQGLQFLFEYFSETQRNKGNFPGRFSGRQFSNSRSEMNVSTLELGDSALYLCASSLGQSGGREQFFGPGTRLTVL.

CDR3 residues: CAISESSGSQETQYF. The CDR3 DNA follows: TGTGCCATCAGTGAGTCATCGGGGTCCCAAGAGACCCAGTACTTC. The rearrangement joins TRBV10-3 to TRBJ2-5, with D tentatively TRBD2 (5 bases). The CDR3 is 15 amino acids. Trimming took 0 bases from V and 1 from J, leaving 9 bases between them. Looked up from germline, CDR1 is ENHRY and CDR2 is SYGVKD.

This rearrangement joins TRBV18 to TRBJ1-1, with 7 bases lining up with TRBD1. The CDR3 runs to 16 residues. Germline V gives CDR1 KGHSH, CDR2 LQKENI. Losses at the gene ends were 7 bases for V and 1 base for J; bases not matched to a gene: 12. CDR3 DNA: TGTGCCAGCTTCTTCGAGGGGGCAATTCGGAACACTGAAGCTTTCTTT. Amino acids: CASFFEGAIRNTEAFF.

The chain uses TRBV18 and TRBJ1-1, with no clear D. This CDR3 is 15 amino acids long. In germline, CDR1 is KGHSH, CDR2 LQKENI. V was cut by 2 bases and J by 1 base, with 11 bases left in between. CDR3 amino acids: CASSPVSNTNTEAFF. For the CDR3, the DNA is TGTGCCAGCTCACCAGTGTCCAACACGAACACTGAAGCTTTCTTT.

The chain has TRBV5-1 and TRBJ1-6; a possible D gene is TRBD1 (5 bases). The CDR3 contains 16 residues. The V end was cut by 0 bases, the J end by 8 bases, with 15 bases between. CDR1 is SGHRS and CDR2 is YFSETQ in the germline V gene. The CDR3 protein is CASSLDLAGTDSPLHF. The CDR3 DNA sequence: TGCGCCAGCAGCTTGGACCTGGCGGGGACGGATTCACCCCTCCACTTT. The whole variable domain, remainder taken from reference TRBV5-1 and TRBJ1-6, is KAGVTQTPRYLIKTRGQQVTLSCSPISGHRSVSWYQQTPGQGLQFLFEYFSETQRNKGNFPGRFSGRQFSNSRSEMNVSTLELGDSALYLCASSLDLAGTDSPLHFGNGTRLTVT.

The chain recombines TRBV7-9 with TRBJ2-1, with D possibly TRBD1 on 6 matching bases. The V end was cut by 5 bases, the J end by 7 bases, with 15 bases between. The germline V gene has CDR1 SEHNR and CDR2 FQNEAQ (reference sequence). CDR3 length: 14 residues. DNA of the CDR3: TGTGCCAGCAGCCCCTACAGGGAAGGGAATGAGCAGTTCTTC. It encodes CASSPYREGNEQFF.

Only one count was recorded for this clone. The J gene is TRBJ2-7, the V gene TRBV7-2; 10 nucleotides align to TRBD2. Germline V gives CDR1 SGHTA, CDR2 FQGNSA. The CDR3 consists of 14 residues. With V trimmed by 4 bases and J by 6 bases, 6 bases remained unmatched. CDR3 in DNA: TGTGCCAGCAGCTCGCAGCGGGAGGGAGGCGAGCAGTACTTC. Translating gives CASSSQREGGEQYF.

The chain recombines TRBV5-1 with TRBJ1-1, with D unresolved. The V end lost 5 bases, the J end lost 2 bases, and 13 bases lay between the germline ends. The CDR3 consists of 14 residues. CDR1 is SGHRS and CDR2 is YFSETQ in the germline V gene. CDR3 DNA sequence: TGCGCCAGCAGTGAACAGAGAAGCAACACTGAAGCTTTCTTT. Its protein is CASSEQRSNTEAFF.

The chain is built from TRBV27 and TRBJ2-1; possibly TRBD1 for D (5 bases). This CDR3 has 14 residues. Between the trimmed V and J ends, which lost 1 base and 5 bases, there was a span of 9 bases. CDR1 and CDR2 (germline): MNHEY, SMNVEV (reference sequence). The DNA of the CDR3 is TGTGCCAGCAGTTTATACAGCAGGGACAATGAGCAGTTCTTC. It translates to CASSLYSRDNEQFF.

This sequence joins TRBV30 and TRBJ2-1; 11 nucleotides line up with TRBD2. With 7 bases clipped from V and 0 bases from J, the junction kept 14 bases outside the gene matches. The length of the CDR3 is 18 residues. Looked up from germline, CDR1 is GTSNPN and CDR2 is SVGIG (reference sequence). CDR3 in DNA: TGTGCCTTTGTAAGGGGACTAGCGGCCTCTAGCTCCTACAATGAGCAGTTCTTC. Encoded protein: CAFVRGLAASSSYNEQFF.

The rearrangement links TRBV6-2 or TRBV6-3 to TRBJ2-7; 11 bases fit TRBD2. With V trimmed by 2 bases and J by 4 bases, 4 bases remained unmatched. CDR1 MNHEY and CDR2 SVGEGT come from the germline V gene. This CDR3 is built from 15 residues. CDR3 sequence reads: CASSYKVAGGYEQYF. The CDR3 DNA follows: TGTGCCAGCAGTTACAAAGTAGCGGGAGGGTACGAGCAGTACTTC.

The rearrangement links TRBV12-3 or TRBV12-4 to TRBJ2-3; the D is unclear. V lost 4 bases to trimming and J lost 1 base, with 6 bases between them. This CDR3 comprises 13 residues. CDR3 sequence (DNA): TGTGCCAGCAGTTGGGCAGGCACAGATACGCAGTATTTT. It codes for CASSWAGTDTQYF.

J is TRBJ1-1 and V is TRBV7-2; no definite D call. Germline assignment: CDR1 SGHTA and CDR2 FQGNSA. The V gene lost 1 base and the J gene lost 6 bases, with 12 bases spanning the gap. The CDR3 runs to 14 residues. The CDR3 reads CASSLDGYNAEAFF. The CDR3 DNA follows: TGTGCCAGCAGCTTAGACGGGTACAACGCTGAAGCTTTCTTT.

V and J are TRBV5-1 and TRBJ2-2, with 7 bases aligning to TRBD2. The CDR3 totals 17 residues. The ends lost 0 bases at V and 0 bases at J; junction bases unmatched: 5. The V gene's germline CDR1 is SGHRS and CDR2 YFSETQ. The CDR3 DNA sequence: TGCGCCAGCAGCTTGGAGCCTAGCGGCTCGAACACCGGGGAGCTGTTTTTT. Its translation: CASSLEPSGSNTGELFF.

This rearrangement joins TRBV4-1 to TRBJ2-1, with 11 bases matching TRBD2. With V trimmed by 1 base and J by 4 bases, 6 bases remained unmatched. The germline CDR1 and CDR2 sequences are MGHRA and YSYEKL. The CDR3 runs to 17 residues. Here the CDR3 reads CASSQVLAGVVYNEQFF. CDR3 nucleotides: TGCGCCAGCAGCCAAGTACTAGCGGGAGTCGTTTACAATGAGCAGTTCTTC.

The chain recombines TRBV5-1 with TRBJ2-1, with D possibly matching TRBD2 (6 bases). There are 14 residues in the CDR3. The V end lost 0 bases, the J end lost 5 bases, and 9 bases lay between the germline ends. CDR1 is SGHRS, CDR2 YFSETQ, per germline. Here the CDR3 reads CASSLDVADNEQFF. The CDR3 bases are TGCGCCAGCAGCTTGGATGTAGCGGACAATGAGCAGTTCTTC.

V and J are TRBV28 and TRBJ2-7; 11 nucleotides line up with TRBD2. Germline V gene data show CDR1 as MDHEN and CDR2 as SYDVKM. This CDR3 comprises 15 residues. Trimming at V came to 5 bases and at J to 2 bases, leaving 5 bases not matched to a gene. This chain's CDR3 is CASSQLAGVTYEQYF. As DNA, the CDR3 is TGTGCCAGCAGTCAACTAGCGGGAGTAACCTACGAGCAGTACTTC.

This clone came up a few times. The chain employs TRBV29-1 and TRBJ1-1, with D possibly matching TRBD1 (5 bases). CDR3 length equals 13 residues. The V and J ends lost 4 bases and 0 bases respectively, with 9 bases between them. The germline gives CDR1 SQVTM, CDR2 ANQGSEA. CDR3 nucleotide sequence: TGCAGCGTTGGGAACAGGTTGAACACTGAAGCTTTCTTT. This sequence encodes CSVGNRLNTEAFF.

The rearrangement joins TRBV14 to TRBJ1-2; TRBD1 is a possible D gene (5 bases). This CDR3 contains 13 residues. Trimming cost V 1 base and J 4 bases, with 7 bases left between them. From germline, CDR1 is SGHDN and CDR2 FVKESK. The CDR3 spells CASSQGGSYGYTF. The CDR3 DNA reads TGTGCCAGCAGCCAAGGGGGCAGCTATGGCTACACCTTC.

This chain links TRBV7-6 with TRBJ2-7; D might be TRBD2 (5 bases). Trimming shortened V by 5 bases and J by 6 bases, and 17 bases separated the two germline ends. CDR1 is SGHVS and CDR2 is FNYEAQ in the germline V gene. The CDR3 is 14 amino acids. CDR3 sequence (DNA): TGTGCCAGCAGCCTCGGGGAGTCGGAGTCCGAGCAGTACTTC. It yields the protein CASSLGESESEQYF.

This clone was observed a single time. The V call is TRBV4-2, the J call TRBJ2-7; 8 nucleotides agree with TRBD1. CDR1 and CDR2 (germline): LGHNA, YNFKEQ. V lost 3 bases to trimming and J lost 1 base; unmatched junction nucleotides: 5. CDR3 length: 15 amino acids. CDR3 coding DNA: TGTGCCAGCAGCCAGACAGACAGGGGTTCCTACGAGCAGTACTTC. Protein sequence: CASSQTDRGSYEQYF.

The genes are TRBV6-2 or TRBV6-3 and TRBJ1-5; D is unresolved. With 2 bases removed from V and 2 bases from J, the gap between germline ends came to 10 bases. This CDR3 is 15 amino acids long. The germline V gene encodes CDR1 MNHEY and CDR2 SVGEGT. CDR3 sequence reads: CASSYVPRGNQPQHF. CDR3 nucleotides: TGTGCCAGCAGTTACGTCCCTCGCGGCAATCAGCCCCAGCATTTT.

The chain has TRBV7-8 and TRBJ1-2, with 10 bases lining up with TRBD1. V dropped 5 bases and J dropped 6; count of bases not matched to a gene: 18. The CDR3 has 18 amino acids. Germline V gene lookup returns CDR1 SGHVS and CDR2 FQNEAQ. CDR3 coding DNA: TGTGCCAGCAGCCTCAGGGGGGACAGGGGTTACGGTTTTGATGGCTACACCTTC. As protein: CASSLRGDRGYGFDGYTF.

The rearrangement uses TRBV30 and TRBJ1-2, with D perhaps TRBD1 (5 bases). V gave up 5 bases and J gave up 2 bases, with 6 bases separating them. CDR1 is GTSNPN and CDR2 is SVGIG in the germline V gene (reference sequence). This CDR3 region has 11 residues. DNA for the CDR3: TGTGCCTGGCGGGGGAACTATGGCTACACCTTC. Residues: CAWRGNYGYTF.

This clone occurred a few times. V usage is TRBV9 and J usage is TRBJ1-1; possibly TRBD1 for D (6 bases). Germline values: CDR1 SGDLS, CDR2 YYNGEE. Trimming removed 3 bases from V and 5 bases from J, with 11 bases in between. This CDR3 is built from 13 residues. The CDR3 nucleotides read TGTGCCAGCAGCGCCGTGCAGGGGACTGAAGCTTTCTTT. Residues: CASSAVQGTEAFF.

The chain recombines TRBV12-3 or TRBV12-4 with TRBJ2-3; TRBD2 might be the D (5 bases). The CDR3 totals 12 residues. V was cut by 6 bases and J by 3 bases, with 7 bases left in between. CDR3 residues: CASRSGTDTQYF. For the CDR3, the DNA is TGTGCCAGCAGATCGGGAACAGATACGCAGTATTTT.

The V and J genes are TRBV5-1 and TRBJ2-1; possibly TRBD1 for D (6 bases). Germline V gives CDR1 SGHRS, CDR2 YFSETQ. Trimming stripped 1 base from V and 6 bases from J, with 8 bases between. CDR3 length: 13 residues. DNA for the CDR3: TGCGCCAGCAGCTTGAAACAGGGCAATGAGCAGTTCTTC. As protein: CASSLKQGNEQFF.

This clone was seen a few times. The sample holds other DNA sequences that translate to the same CDR3. The chain carries TRBV5-6 and TRBJ1-3; 9 bases fit TRBD1. V dropped 4 bases and J dropped 2; count of bases not matched to a gene: 4. The germline V gene has CDR1 SGHDT and CDR2 YYEEEE. The CDR3 totals 15 residues. The CDR3: CASSPTGGTGNTIYF. DNA of the CDR3: TGTGCCAGCAGCCCGACAGGGGGAACTGGAAACACCATATATTTT.

In this sample, this clone turned up a few times. V usage is TRBV16 and J usage is TRBJ2-1; D unclear. There are 15 residues in the CDR3. V was pared by 2 bases and J by 0 bases, with 8 bases between. CDR1 and CDR2 (germline): KGHSY, FQNENV. The CDR3 nucleotides are TGTGCCAGCAGCCAAACGCGGAGCTCCTACAATGAGCAGTTCTTC. It translates to CASSQTRSSYNEQFF. The whole variable domain, remainder taken from reference TRBV16 and TRBJ2-1, is GEEVAQTPKHLVRGEGQKAKLYCAPIKGHSYVFWYQQVLKNEFKFLISFQNENVFDETGMPKERFSAKCLPNSPCSLEIQATKLEDSAVYFCASSQTRSSYNEQFFGPGTRLTVL.

The chain links TRBV5-6 to TRBJ1-3; no clear D. Germline V gene sequence: CDR1 SGHDT, CDR2 YYEEEE. The CDR3 runs to 15 residues. The ends were cut back, 0 bases at V and 0 bases at J, with 7 bases in the middle. The CDR3 DNA follows: TGTGCCAGCAGCTTGGGAGCAGGCTCTGGAAACACCATATATTTT. Translation gives CASSLGAGSGNTIYF.